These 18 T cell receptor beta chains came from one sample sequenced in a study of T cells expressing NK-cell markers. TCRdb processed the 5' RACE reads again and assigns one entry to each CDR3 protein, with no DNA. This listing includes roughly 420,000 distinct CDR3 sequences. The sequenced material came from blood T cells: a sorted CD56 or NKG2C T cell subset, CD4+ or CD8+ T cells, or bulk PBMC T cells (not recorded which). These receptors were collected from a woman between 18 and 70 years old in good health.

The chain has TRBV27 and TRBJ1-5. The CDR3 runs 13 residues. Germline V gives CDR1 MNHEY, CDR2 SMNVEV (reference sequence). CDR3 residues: CASSLSVNQPQHF.

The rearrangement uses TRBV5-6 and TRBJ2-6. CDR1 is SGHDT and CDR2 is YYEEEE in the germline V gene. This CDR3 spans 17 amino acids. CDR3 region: CASSLDRQMPGANVLTF.

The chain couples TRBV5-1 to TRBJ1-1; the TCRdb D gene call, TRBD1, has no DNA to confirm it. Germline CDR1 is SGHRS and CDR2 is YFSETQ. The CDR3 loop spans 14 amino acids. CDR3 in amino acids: CASSLQGIGTEAFF.

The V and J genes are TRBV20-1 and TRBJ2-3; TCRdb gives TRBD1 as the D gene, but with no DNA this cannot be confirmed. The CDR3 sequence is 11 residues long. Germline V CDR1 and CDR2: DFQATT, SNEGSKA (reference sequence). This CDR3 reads CSARKGDTQYF.

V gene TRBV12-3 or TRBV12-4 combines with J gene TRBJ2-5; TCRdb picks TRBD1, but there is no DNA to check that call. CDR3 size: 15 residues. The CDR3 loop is CASSYLLGARETQYF.

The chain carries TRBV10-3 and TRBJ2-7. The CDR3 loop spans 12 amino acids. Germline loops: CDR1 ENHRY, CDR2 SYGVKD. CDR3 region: CAINERVSEQYF.

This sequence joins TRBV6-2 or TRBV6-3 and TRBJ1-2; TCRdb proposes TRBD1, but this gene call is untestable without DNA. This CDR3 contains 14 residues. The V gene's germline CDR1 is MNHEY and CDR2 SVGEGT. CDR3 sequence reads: CASSFMGGWGGYTF.

CDR3 amino acids: CASSLSMGGNNYGYTF. This chain connects TRBV27 to TRBJ1-2; with no DNA, the TCRdb D assignment of TRBD1 cannot be verified. Germline V gene lookup returns CDR1 MNHEY and CDR2 SMNVEV (reference sequence). The CDR3 contains 16 residues.

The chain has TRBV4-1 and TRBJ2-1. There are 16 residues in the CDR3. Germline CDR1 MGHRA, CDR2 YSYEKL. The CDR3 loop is CASSQGSHYNYNEQFF.

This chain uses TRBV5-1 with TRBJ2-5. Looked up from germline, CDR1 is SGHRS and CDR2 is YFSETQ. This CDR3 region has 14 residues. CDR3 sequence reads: CASSLATFQETQYF.

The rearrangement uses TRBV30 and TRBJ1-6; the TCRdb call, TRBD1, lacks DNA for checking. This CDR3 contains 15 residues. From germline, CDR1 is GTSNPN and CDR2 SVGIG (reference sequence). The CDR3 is CASTREGAADSPLHF.

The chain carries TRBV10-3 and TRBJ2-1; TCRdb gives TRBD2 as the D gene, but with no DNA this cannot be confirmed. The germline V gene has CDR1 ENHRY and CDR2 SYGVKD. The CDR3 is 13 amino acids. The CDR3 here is CATGTSGRNEQFF.

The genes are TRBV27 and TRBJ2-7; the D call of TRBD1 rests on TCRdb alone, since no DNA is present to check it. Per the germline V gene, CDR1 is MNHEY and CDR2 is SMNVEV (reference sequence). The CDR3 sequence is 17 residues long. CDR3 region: CASRALGDRGREYEQYF.

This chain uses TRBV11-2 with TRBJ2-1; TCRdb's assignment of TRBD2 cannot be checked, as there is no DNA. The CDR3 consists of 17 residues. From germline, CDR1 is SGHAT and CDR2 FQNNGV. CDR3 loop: CASSPSGVGPFEAEQFF.

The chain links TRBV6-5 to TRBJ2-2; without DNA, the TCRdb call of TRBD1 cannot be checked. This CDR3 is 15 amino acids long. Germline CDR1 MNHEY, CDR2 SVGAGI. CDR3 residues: CASSYSDRDTGELFF.

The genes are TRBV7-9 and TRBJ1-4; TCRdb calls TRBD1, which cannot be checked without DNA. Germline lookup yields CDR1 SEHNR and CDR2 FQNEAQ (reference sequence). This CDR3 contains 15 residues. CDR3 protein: CASSPTTGVGEKLFF.

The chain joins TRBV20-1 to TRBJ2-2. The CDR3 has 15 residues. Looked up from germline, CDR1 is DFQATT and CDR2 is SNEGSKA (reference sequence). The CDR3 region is CSAPDTYANTGELFF.

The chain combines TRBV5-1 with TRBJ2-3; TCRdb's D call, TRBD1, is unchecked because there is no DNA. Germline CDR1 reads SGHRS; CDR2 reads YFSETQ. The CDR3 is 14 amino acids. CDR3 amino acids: CASSGAQGADTQYF. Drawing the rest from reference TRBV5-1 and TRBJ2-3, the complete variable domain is KAGVTQTPRYLIKTRGQQVTLSCSPISGHRSVSWYQQTPGQGLQFLFEYFSETQRNKGNFPGRFSGRQFSNSRSEMNVSTLELGDSALYLCASSGAQGADTQYFGPGTRLTVL.